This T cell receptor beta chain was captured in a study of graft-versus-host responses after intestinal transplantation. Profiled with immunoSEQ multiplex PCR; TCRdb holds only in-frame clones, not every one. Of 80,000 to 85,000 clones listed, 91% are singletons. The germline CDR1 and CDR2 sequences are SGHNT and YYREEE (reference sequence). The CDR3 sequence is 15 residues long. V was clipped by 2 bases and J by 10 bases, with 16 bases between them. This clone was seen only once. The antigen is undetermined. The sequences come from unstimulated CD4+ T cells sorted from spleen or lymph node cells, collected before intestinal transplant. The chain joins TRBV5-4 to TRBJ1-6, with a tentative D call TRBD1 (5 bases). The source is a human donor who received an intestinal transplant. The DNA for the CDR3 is TGTGCCAGCAGCTTACGCCAGGCGGGGGAATCACCCCTCCACTTT. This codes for CASSLRQAGESPLHF.